The source of this TCR beta chain is a study of blood T cell repertoires in COVID-19. Study background: The analysed material was cDNA or gDNA that came from T cells, B-cell-depleted T cells, or PBMCs.

Clones were read by immunoSEQ multiplex PCR, and TCRdb kept only the in-frame ones, dropping some. The table shows 380,000 or so clones, with roughly 90% occurring only once. The CDR3 has 16 amino acids. The V end lost 3 bases, the J end lost 1 base, and 14 bases lay between the germline ends. Germline V lookup: CDR1 SEHNR, CDR2 FQNEAQ (reference sequence). The TCR sequence derives from a young woman with acute COVID-19. Sequenced material: PBMCs or T cells enriched from blood (not recorded which). The chain combines TRBV7-9 with TRBJ2-3; TRBD1 might be the D (5 bases). The CDR3 is CASSFSPSRGTDTQYF. The CDR3 nucleotides read TGTGCCAGCAGCTTCTCCCCCTCCAGGGGCACAGATACGCAGTATTTT.